Here is one T cell receptor beta chain with its context. Researchers took RNA transcripts and amplified the TCR beta CDR3 regions from them. Using the HTBI primer set, a first-round RT-PCR was run on the TCR CDR3. In TCRdb, the multiplex PCR reads were re-called with MiXCR into one record per CDR3 protein. This sample has roughly 250,000 distinct CDR3 sequences, with about 17% found just once. Criteria for exclusion of patients were uncontrolled infection, other autoimmune disease, pregnancy or lactation. Diagnosing involved the use of clinical symptoms, serum thyroxine and TRAb, thyroid ultrasound and orbital computed tomography. These data come from a study of T cells in Graves' hyperthyroidism and ophthalmopathy. The sequence was collected from a woman between 18 and 29 years old with Graves' ophthalmopathy. The material sequenced was blood.

The chain's CDR3 is CASSSRLGLGANVLTF. The CDR3 DNA reads as TGTGCCAGCAGCTCCCGATTGGGCCTTGGGGCCAACGTCCTGACTTTC. The chain couples TRBV2 to TRBJ2-6; no reliable D call. Trimming left V 6 bases short and J 3 bases short, with 15 bases between. From germline, CDR1 is SNHLY and CDR2 FYNNEI. CDR3 length: 16 amino acids.